This entry lists 31 T cell receptor beta chains sequenced from one sample in a study of long-term antiretroviral therapy in people with HIV (dated by TCRdb to the early 2020s). The immunoSEQ hsTCRB v3.0 assay was used at survey level resolution for TRB variable region sequencing. Drawn from immuneACCESS, this table holds only the in-frame rearrangements with V and J called that TCRdb kept. Clones are partly lost; checked studies trace under half to an unresolved V gene and leave the rest unexplained. The sample records some 20,000 clones, 80% to 85% of which are singletons. The biggest ten clones account for 8.8% of the sample. This specimen consisted of unsorted PBMCs, obtained 1.2 years after starting antiretroviral therapy. The receptors shown here come from a woman in her 40s with HIV.

The chain uses TRBV5-1 and TRBJ1-4; no definite D call. This CDR3 contains 14 residues. Trimming pared 1 base from V and 2 bases from J, leaving 6 bases between. Looked up from germline, CDR1 is SGHRS and CDR2 is YFSETQ. The CDR3 reads CASSLSSTNEKLFF. As DNA, the CDR3 is TGCGCCAGCAGCTTGTCTAGTACTAATGAAAAACTGTTTTTT. The variable domain in full, completed from reference TRBV5-1 and TRBJ1-4, reads KAGVTQTPRYLIKTRGQQVTLSCSPISGHRSVSWYQQTPGQGLQFLFEYFSETQRNKGNFPGRFSGRQFSNSRSEMNVSTLELGDSALYLCASSLSSTNEKLFFGSGTQLSVL.

This clone appeared once. The J gene is TRBJ2-3, the V gene TRBV7-9, with D maybe TRBD2 (6 bases). This CDR3 is built from 14 residues. Looked up from germline, CDR1 is SEHNR and CDR2 is FQNEAQ (reference sequence). V was trimmed by 4 bases and J by 5 bases, leaving 13 bases between them. The CDR3: CASSSRGPGDTQYF. The CDR3 nucleotides read TGTGCCAGCAGCTCGCGGGGCCCGGGAGATACGCAGTATTTT.

This chain joins TRBV27 and TRBJ2-2; D is unresolved. V was clipped by 4 bases and J by 8 bases, with 11 bases between them. The germline CDR1 and CDR2 sequences are MNHEY and SMNVEV (reference sequence). This CDR3 region has 13 residues. The CDR3, as DNA: TGTGCCAGCAGTTCGGCGGCCCGGGGGGAGCTGTTTTTT. Translation: CASSSAARGELFF.

V gene TRBV2 combines with J gene TRBJ2-5; D not resolved. V lost 4 bases to trimming and J lost 5 bases, with 11 bases between them. Germline V gene lookup returns CDR1 SNHLY and CDR2 FYNNEI. The CDR3 is made up of 13 amino acids. CDR3: CASSGESVETQYF. The CDR3 bases are TGTGCCAGCAGTGGGGAATCGGTCGAGACCCAGTACTTC.

The rearrangement uses TRBV2 and TRBJ2-5; D not resolved. CDR1 SNHLY and CDR2 FYNNEI come from the germline V gene. This CDR3 contains 14 residues. Trimming removed 2 bases from V and 2 bases from J, with 9 bases in between. CDR3 region: CASSEISVQETQYF. The CDR3 DNA is TGTGCCAGCAGTGAAATAAGCGTTCAAGAGACCCAGTACTTC.

The chain couples TRBV28 to TRBJ2-7, with a possible D match to TRBD2 (5 bases). Trimming shortened V by 3 bases and J by 3 bases, and 12 bases separated the two germline ends. CDR1 is MDHEN, CDR2 SYDVKM, per germline. The CDR3 length is 14 residues. Here the CDR3 reads CASSLLGGGYEQYF. As DNA, the CDR3 is TGTGCCAGCAGTTTGTTAGGAGGTGGCTACGAGCAGTACTTC.

The gene calls are TRBV28 and TRBJ2-2; D not resolved. There are 14 residues in the CDR3. Between the trimmed V and J ends, which lost 4 bases and 5 bases, there was a span of 11 bases. The germline gives CDR1 MDHEN, CDR2 SYDVKM. CDR3 DNA sequence: TGTGCCAGCAGTTCCCGTCAGACTACCGGGGAGCTGTTTTTT. It translates to CASSSRQTTGELFF.

As for this clone: Germline is not matched at one junction end, which may reflect a read error. The chain combines TRBV5-1 with TRBJ2-7, with 10 bases that match TRBD2. CDR3 length: 12 amino acids. Germline V gene data show CDR1 as SGHRS and CDR2 as YFSETQ. This CDR3 reads CASSYLAGERYF. CDR3 bases: TGCGCCAGCAGCTACCTAGCGGGAGAGCGGTACTTC. Using reference TRBV5-1 and TRBJ2-7 for the parts outside the CDR3, the full variable domain is KAGVTQTPRYLIKTRGQQVTLSCSPISGHRSVSWYQQTPGQGLQFLFEYFSETQRNKGNFPGRFSGRQFSNSRSEMNVSTLELGDSALYLCASSYLAGERYFGPGTRLTVT.

V is TRBV11-2 and J is TRBJ1-2, with TRBD1 matching 9 bases. V shed 7 bases, J shed 4 bases, and the junction held 7 bases outside the gene matches. The CDR3 has 14 residues. Germline CDR1 is SGHAT and CDR2 is FQNNGV. CDR3 region: CASNHGTGPYGYTF. Here the CDR3 DNA reads TGTGCCAGCAACCACGGGACAGGGCCCTATGGCTACACCTTC.

This clone was detected once. The chain combines TRBV18 with TRBJ1-1; D possibly corresponds to TRBD1 (5 bases). Trimming cost V 3 bases and J 11 bases, with 16 bases left between them. Per the germline V gene, CDR1 is KGHSH and CDR2 is LQKENI. The CDR3 contains 13 residues. The CDR3 bases are TGTGCCAGCTCACCCGGGGGAGGGTTGGACGCTTTCTTT. As protein: CASSPGGGLDAFF.

This clone was recorded only once. The V and J genes are TRBV28 and TRBJ2-3, with no clear D. Germline assignment: CDR1 MDHEN and CDR2 SYDVKM. The CDR3 is 15 amino acids. The V end was cut by 2 bases, the J end by 1 base, with 10 bases between. For the CDR3, the DNA is TGTGCCAGCAGTTTACGGACCGGCCGCACAGATACGCAGTATTTT. Translation gives CASSLRTGRTDTQYF.

The V gene is TRBV30, the J gene TRBJ2-1; TRBD2 is a possible D gene (5 bases). The germline V and J ends were trimmed by 1 base and 9 bases, with 13 bases remaining between them. Germline CDR1 reads GTSNPN; CDR2 reads SVGIG (reference sequence). CDR3 length equals 13 residues. The CDR3 DNA reads as TGTGCCTGGAGTGCATCGCGTCGGGGTGAGCAGTTCTTC. This sequence encodes CAWSASRRGEQFF.

The chain uses TRBV29-1 and TRBJ2-7, with D perhaps matching TRBD2 (6 bases). Germline CDR1 reads SQVTM; CDR2 reads ANQGSEA. The CDR3 is 15 residues long. V was shortened by 0 bases and J by 0 bases, with 12 bases between the two germline ends. The CDR3, as DNA: TGCAGCGTTGAAGAAGGGGACTCCAGCTCCTACGAGCAGTACTTC. This codes for CSVEEGDSSSYEQYF.

This clone was counted between two and nine times. The J gene is TRBJ1-2, the V gene TRBV27; TRBD1 matches 7 bases. This CDR3 region has 15 residues. Trimming at V came to 6 bases and at J to 4 bases, leaving 11 bases not matched to a gene. In germline, CDR1 is MNHEY, CDR2 SMNVEV (reference sequence). As DNA, the CDR3 is TGTGCCAGCAGCCCCTCGACAGGGATCCTCTATGGCTACACCTTC. Translated, it gives CASSPSTGILYGYTF.

This rearrangement joins TRBV2 to TRBJ2-7; TRBD1 agrees at 11 bases. This CDR3 spans 14 amino acids. CDR1 is SNHLY, CDR2 FYNNEI, per germline. J gave up 2 bases and V 4 bases, and 1 base lay outside the gene matches. The CDR3 reads CASSAGQGAYEQYF. In DNA form, the CDR3 reads TGTGCCAGCAGTGCGGGACAGGGGGCCTACGAGCAGTACTTC.

The rearrangement joins TRBV28 to TRBJ1-2; the D is unclear. Germline V gene data show CDR1 as MDHEN and CDR2 as SYDVKM. Trimming cost V 2 bases and J 6 bases, with 16 bases left between them. The CDR3 is 15 amino acids. CDR3 loop: CASSLVKTASDGYTF. The CDR3 DNA reads as TGTGCCAGCAGTTTAGTGAAAACAGCGAGTGATGGCTACACCTTC.

J is TRBJ2-3 and V is TRBV7-2, with 11 bases aligning to TRBD2. CDR3 size: 17 residues. Losses at the gene ends were 8 bases for V and 1 base for J; bases not matched to a gene: 11. Germline lookup yields CDR1 SGHTA and CDR2 FQGNSA. DNA for the CDR3: TGTGCCAGCTCTTTCTCGGTAGCGGGAGGGGGCACAGATACGCAGTATTTT. Its protein product is CASSFSVAGGGTDTQYF.

The V and J genes are TRBV29-1 and TRBJ2-5; TRBD2 might be the D (5 bases). V was shortened by 3 bases and J by 5 bases, with 10 bases between the two germline ends. Germline CDR1 is SQVTM and CDR2 is ANQGSEA. The CDR3 length is 12 residues. The CDR3 sequence is CSVDERGETQYF. In nucleotides, the CDR3 is TGCAGCGTTGATGAGAGAGGGGAGACCCAGTACTTC.

The chain combines TRBV15 with TRBJ1-1, with D possibly being TRBD1 (5 bases). Germline V gene data show CDR1 as LNHNV and CDR2 as YYDKDF (reference sequence). The V gene lost 6 bases and the J gene lost 6 bases, with 11 bases spanning the gap. CDR3 length equals 12 residues. The CDR3 reads CATRAQAPEAFF. The CDR3 DNA is TGTGCCACCAGAGCACAGGCACCTGAAGCTTTCTTT.

For this clone: One end of the junction varies from germline; a read error may be responsible. The chain has TRBV12-5 and TRBJ2-7; possibly TRBD1 for D (6 bases). CDR1 is LGHNT, CDR2 FRNRAP, per germline. This CDR3 has 12 amino acids. The CDR3: CASGLVEGQIDF. The CDR3 region has the DNA TGTGCTAGTGGTTTGGTCGAGGGACAAATTGACTTC. The full variable domain, in which reference TRBV12-5 and TRBJ2-7 provide the parts outside the CDR3, is DARVTQTPRHKVTEMGQEVTMRCQPILGHNTVFWYRQTMMQGLELLAYFRNRAPLDDSGMPKDRFSAEMPDATLATLKIQPSEPRDSAVYFCASGLVEGQIDFGPGTRLTVT.

The chain links TRBV4-3 to TRBJ2-1; 7 positions match TRBD1. Per germline, CDR1 LGHNA and CDR2 YSLEER. The CDR3 contains 17 residues. Trimming took 1 base from V and 4 from J; bases not matched to a gene: 10. CDR3: CASSQVSSGTVYNEQFF. The CDR3 coding sequence is TGCGCCAGCAGCCAAGTTTCGTCCGGGACAGTATACAATGAGCAGTTCTTC.

The chain employs TRBV19 and TRBJ2-7, with 7 nucleotides matching TRBD2. The CDR3 runs 15 residues. Germline V CDR1 and CDR2: LNHDA, SQIVND (reference sequence). After removal of 4 bases from V and 5 bases from J, the junction contained 11 bases not matched to a gene. The CDR3 loop is CASSSSGGGRNEQYF. For the CDR3, the DNA is TGTGCCAGTAGTAGTTCGGGCGGCGGGAGAAACGAGCAGTACTTC.

The rearrangement links TRBV7-2 to TRBJ1-1, with TRBD1 identical over 7 bases. CDR1 is SGHTA and CDR2 is FQGNSA in the germline V gene. V was pared by 6 bases and J by 0 bases, with 10 bases of the junction left unmatched. The CDR3 has 16 amino acids. CDR3 amino acids: CASRFTGTDMNTEAFF. DNA for the CDR3: TGTGCCAGCAGGTTTACCGGGACAGATATGAACACTGAAGCTTTCTTT.

The chain uses TRBV5-1 and TRBJ2-1, with D possibly being TRBD1 (6 bases). CDR3 size: 17 residues. The V end was cut by 0 bases, the J end by 0 bases, with 13 bases between. Germline V gene data show CDR1 as SGHRS and CDR2 as YFSETQ. The chain's CDR3 is CASSLEGTDSSYNEQFF. CDR3 nucleotide sequence: TGCGCCAGCAGCTTGGAAGGGACGGACAGCTCCTACAATGAGCAGTTCTTC.

This clone has just a few counts. V usage is TRBV7-9 and J usage is TRBJ1-2; possible D gene TRBD1, 6 bases. The germline gives CDR1 SEHNR, CDR2 FQNEAQ (reference sequence). This CDR3 is 14 amino acids long. V was cut by 4 bases and J by 4 bases, with 13 bases left in between. For the CDR3, the DNA is TGTGCCAGCAGCTCGGGACAAGGGACCTATGGCTACACCTTC. Protein product: CASSSGQGTYGYTF.

In its sample, this clone was seen once. The V call is TRBV19, the J call TRBJ1-5, with D unclear. Germline CDR1 and CDR2: LNHDA and SQIVND (reference sequence). The CDR3 runs to 15 residues. The ends were cut back, 2 bases at V and 1 base at J, with 9 bases in the middle. Here the CDR3 DNA reads TGTGCCAGTAGTATAACAGCGGGGAGCAATCAGCCCCAGCATTTT. Residues: CASSITAGSNQPQHF.

The gene calls are TRBV7-9 and TRBJ1-1, with 7 bases aligning to TRBD1. This CDR3 is built from 13 residues. CDR1 is SEHNR, CDR2 FQNEAQ, per germline (reference sequence). V was pared by 5 bases and J by 7 bases, with 7 bases of the junction left unmatched. This chain's CDR3 is CASSRQGLVEAFF. The DNA for the CDR3 is TGTGCCAGCAGCCGACAGGGCTTGGTTGAAGCTTTCTTT.

There are a few counts of this clone. CDR3 loop: CASMWGGDTEAFF. The DNA for the CDR3 is TGCGCCAGCATGTGGGGGGGCGACACTGAAGCTTTCTTT. The rearrangement links TRBV5-1 to TRBJ1-1; D is possibly TRBD1 (6 bases). This CDR3 comprises 13 residues. The V end lost 6 bases, the J end lost 3 bases, and 12 bases lay between the germline ends. The germline V gene encodes CDR1 SGHRS and CDR2 YFSETQ.

The chain is built from TRBV19 and TRBJ1-1, with D unclear. Trimming stripped 1 base from V and 8 bases from J, with 11 bases between. CDR3 length equals 13 residues. Germline V CDR1 and CDR2: LNHDA, SQIVND (reference sequence). The CDR3 nucleotides read TGTGCCAGTAGTATAGGGGCAGTTACGGAAGCTTTCTTT. Its protein product is CASSIGAVTEAFF.

The chain joins TRBV18 to TRBJ2-7; D gene ambiguous. V was pared by 6 bases and J by 4 bases, with 7 bases between. Per germline, CDR1 KGHSH and CDR2 LQKENI. This CDR3 comprises 11 residues. The CDR3 DNA reads TGTGCCAGCTCGCTACAATACGAGCAGTACTTC. Its protein is CASSLQYEQYF.

This chain's CDR3 is CASSPSSGRSPGELFF. CDR3 coding DNA: TGTGCCAGCAGCCCCTCAAGCGGGAGAAGCCCCGGGGAGCTGTTTTTT. The chain links TRBV7-2 to TRBJ2-2, with TRBD2 matching 8 bases. With 5 bases clipped from V and 6 bases from J, the junction kept 11 bases outside the gene matches. This CDR3 is built from 16 residues. Germline V gives CDR1 SGHTA, CDR2 FQGNSA. Complete variable domain (other parts from reference TRBV7-2 and TRBJ2-2): GAGVSQSPSNKVTEKGKDVELRCDPISGHTALYWYRQSLGQGLEFLIYFQGNSAPDKSGLPSDRFSAERTGGSVSTLTIQRTQQEDSAVYLCASSPSSGRSPGELFFGEGSRLTVL.